This T cell receptor beta chain was observed in a study of cytomegalovirus exposure and HLA in healthy donors. Study-level findings and limits: Rarity marked most TCR sequences, yet some public TCRs occurred in many donors. Immune exposure information available was restricted to CMV serostatus.

The CDR3 length is 16 residues. CDR1 and CDR2 from the germline V gene are MNHEY and SMNVEV (reference sequence). V shed 3 bases and J 2 bases; nucleotides not matched to a gene: 8. Vbeta (60) and Jbeta (13) primers were used in the PCR. Profiled with immunoSEQ multiplex PCR; TCRdb holds only in-frame clones, not every one. This table has about 94,000 clones, around four fifths appearing once. With regard to this clone: Its antigen is unidentified.

V is TRBV27 and J is TRBJ2-3; 7 nucleotides match TRBD2. This receptor was identified in a middle-aged man in good health and CMV-seropositive. The sequencing sample was made of PBMCs. The CDR3: CASSFGRERFTDTQYF. The CDR3 DNA is TGTGCCAGCAGTTTTGGGCGGGAGCGCTTCACAGATACGCAGTATTTT.